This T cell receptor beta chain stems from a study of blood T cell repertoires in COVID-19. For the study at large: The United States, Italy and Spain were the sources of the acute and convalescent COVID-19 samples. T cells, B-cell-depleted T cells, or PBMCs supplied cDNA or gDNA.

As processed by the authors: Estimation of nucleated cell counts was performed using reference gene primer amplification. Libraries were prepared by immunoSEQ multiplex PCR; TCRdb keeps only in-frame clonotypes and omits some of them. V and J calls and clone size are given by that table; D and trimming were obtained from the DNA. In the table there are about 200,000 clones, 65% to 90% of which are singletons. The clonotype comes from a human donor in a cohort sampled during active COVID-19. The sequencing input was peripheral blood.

In DNA form, the CDR3 reads TGTGCCAGCAGTTCCCCCGGGACTAGTATTTACAATGAGCAGTTCTTC. Protein product: CASSSPGTSIYNEQFF. The J gene is TRBJ2-1, the V gene TRBV6-5, with TRBD2 matching 8 bases. The length of the CDR3 is 16 residues. Germline CDR1 and CDR2: MNHEY and SVGAGI. V trimming: 4 bases; J trimming: 4 bases; junction bases outside the gene matches: 9.